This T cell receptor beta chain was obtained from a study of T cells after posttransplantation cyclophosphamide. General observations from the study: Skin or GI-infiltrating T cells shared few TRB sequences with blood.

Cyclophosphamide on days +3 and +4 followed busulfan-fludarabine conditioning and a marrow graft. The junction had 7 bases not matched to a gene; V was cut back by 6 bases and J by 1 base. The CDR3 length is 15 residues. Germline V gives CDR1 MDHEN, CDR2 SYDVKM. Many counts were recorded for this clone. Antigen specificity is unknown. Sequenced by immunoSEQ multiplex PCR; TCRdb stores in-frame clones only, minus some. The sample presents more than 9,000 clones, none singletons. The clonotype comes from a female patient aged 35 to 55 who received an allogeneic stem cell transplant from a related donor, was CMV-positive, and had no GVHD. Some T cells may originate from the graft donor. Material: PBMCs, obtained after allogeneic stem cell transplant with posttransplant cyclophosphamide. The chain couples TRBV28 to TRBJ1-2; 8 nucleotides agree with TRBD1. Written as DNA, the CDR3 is TGTGCCAGCAGAACACGGACAGGGAATAACTATGGCTACACCTTC. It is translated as CASRTRTGNNYGYTF.